These 10 T cell receptor beta chains share one sample of origin, sequenced in a study of T cells in Graves' hyperthyroidism and ophthalmopathy (dated by TCRdb to the late 2010s). Library method: multiplex PCR. Sequenced using an Illumina HiSeq 2000. The TCR beta CDR3 regions were amplified from RNA transcripts. The first round of RT-PCR for the TCR CDR3 was performed with the HTBI primer set and the Qiagen OneStep RT-PCR kit. The public reads were reprocessed in TCRdb via fastp at Q25 and MiXCR, keeping in-frame beta chains. Each entry is one CDR3 protein sequence, shown with its most common DNA and genes. Across this sample there are a few hundred thousand distinct CDR3 sequences, with 13% to 15% seen only once. The ten biggest clones cover about 15% of the sample. Sequencing was performed on blood. The receptors originated from a woman in her thirties or forties with Graves' hyperthyroidism.

There are a few counts of this clonotype. The J gene is TRBJ2-1, the V gene TRBV20-1; 8 bases are a match to TRBD2. CDR1 and CDR2 from the germline V gene are DFQATT and SNEGSKA (reference sequence). J was trimmed by 4 bases and V by 8 bases; bases with no gene match: 10. This CDR3 is built from 14 residues. In DNA form, the CDR3 reads TGCAGTCCACGCCCGGGGGGGCCATACAATGAGCAGTTCTTC. Protein product: CSPRPGGPYNEQFF.

This chain joins TRBV19 and TRBJ2-5; no clear D gene. Trimming removed 3 bases at V and 5 bases at J, with 4 bases between. Germline values: CDR1 LNHDA, CDR2 SQIVND (reference sequence). CDR3 size: 11 residues. CDR3: CASSIRETQYF. In DNA, the CDR3 is TGTGCCAGTAGTATTCGGGAGACCCAGTACTTC.

The table lists this clonotype with many counts. V and J are TRBV30 and TRBJ2-1; 10 positions agree with TRBD2. CDR3 length equals 15 residues. Germline assignment: CDR1 GTSNPN and CDR2 SVGIG (reference sequence). With V trimmed by 3 bases and J by 1 base, 3 bases remained unmatched. CDR3 residues: CAWRGGLASYNEQFF. CDR3 in DNA: TGTGCCTGGAGGGGGGGACTAGCGTCCTACAATGAGCAGTTCTTC.

The DNA for the CDR3 is TGTGCCAGCAGTTACGGCAGGGGCCGGAACACCGGGGAGCTGTTTTTT. Translated, it gives CASSYGRGRNTGELFF. This chain links TRBV6-5 with TRBJ2-2; D might be TRBD1 (6 bases). Trimming removed 2 bases at V and 1 base at J, with 11 bases between. CDR3 size: 16 residues. Germline-derived CDR1 and CDR2 are MNHEY and SVGAGI.

This clonotype was seen at least ten times. V and J are TRBV5-6 and TRBJ1-2; D unresolved. The CDR3 has 13 residues. Germline V gene lookup returns CDR1 SGHDT and CDR2 YYEEEE. Trimming shortened V by 2 bases and J by 4 bases, and 9 bases separated the two germline ends. This chain's CDR3 is CASSLTEFYGYTF. The CDR3 DNA is TGTGCCAGCAGCTTAACAGAATTCTATGGCTACACCTTC.

The CDR3 bases are TGTGCCAGCAGTGCCCGAGGACAGGGCCCCTACGAGCAGTACTTC. Protein product: CASSARGQGPYEQYF. J is TRBJ2-7 and V is TRBV25-1, with 8 bases that match TRBD1. Germline V gene data show CDR1 as MGHDK and CDR2 as SYGVNS. Trimming at V came to 4 bases and at J to 2 bases, leaving 7 bases not matched to a gene. This CDR3 contains 15 residues.

There are a few counts of this clonotype. The rearrangement joins TRBV20-1 to TRBJ2-1; 14 bases line up with TRBD2. Germline V gene lookup returns CDR1 DFQATT and CDR2 SNEGSKA (reference sequence). The CDR3 spans 19 residues. V gave up 0 bases and J gave up 3 bases; unmatched junction bases: 10. The CDR3 region is CSAREKRTSGRLGYNEQFF. The CDR3 region has the DNA TGCAGTGCTAGAGAAAAACGGACTAGCGGGAGGTTAGGCTACAATGAGCAGTTCTTC.

At least ten counts were recorded for this clonotype. The chain employs TRBV7-9 and TRBJ1-2, with D unclear. V was cut by 5 bases and J by 0 bases, with 16 bases left in between. The CDR3 spans 16 residues. Germline lookup yields CDR1 SEHNR and CDR2 FQNEAQ (reference sequence). The CDR3 sequence is CASSLDTDGTNYGYTF. The CDR3 nucleotides read TGTGCCAGCAGCCTCGATACGGACGGAACTAACTATGGCTACACCTTC.

This clonotype was found many times. The rearrangement links TRBV28 to TRBJ1-2, with TRBD1 identical over 9 bases. The germline V gene has CDR1 MDHEN and CDR2 SYDVKM. The V gene end was trimmed by 6 bases and the J gene end by 2 bases; junction bases not matched to a gene: 7. The CDR3 consists of 15 residues. The CDR3 sequence is CASREGQGPNYGYTF. The CDR3 DNA reads TGTGCCAGCAGGGAAGGACAGGGGCCAAACTATGGCTACACCTTC.

This clonotype appeared many times. V and J are TRBV5-1 and TRBJ2-3, with 8 bases matching TRBD1. The germline V gene has CDR1 SGHRS and CDR2 YFSETQ. This CDR3 contains 14 residues. The V gene end was trimmed by 5 bases and the J gene end by 2 bases; junction bases not matched to a gene: 4. The CDR3 nucleotides read TGCGCCAGCAGATACAGGGGGAACACAGATACGCAGTATTTT. As protein: CASRYRGNTDTQYF.